The clone carrying this T cell receptor beta chain was counted once. As yet, its antigen is unknown. TCRdb re-clonotyped the PCR reads through MiXCR. The table includes approximately 40,000 clones, less than 25% detected once. This sample is drawn from a study of metastatic and nonmetastatic thyroid tumors. Overall study context: The comparison covered peripheral blood and tumor or nodule tissue in malignant and benign thyroid patients.

Findings and limits, study-wide: Malignant tumors reportedly showed significantly higher TCR beta diversity than benign nodules in both blood and tumor.

The CDR3 covers 15 residues. The germline CDR1 and CDR2 sequences are KGHSH and LQKENI. V dropped 0 bases and J dropped 6 bases, with 15 bases sitting between them. Each patient came to thyroid surgery without any prior treatment (of any kind). Input material: blood. V usage is TRBV18 and J usage is TRBJ2-7; D might be TRBD1 or TRBD2, each matching 5 bases. The receptor's source is a female donor with papillary thyroid cancer or a benign thyroid nodule (not recorded which). Some clones in this sample may be carry-over from other donors' samples. This chain's CDR3 is CASSPPGTARAEQYF. CDR3 in DNA: TGTGCCAGCTCACCACCCGGGACCGCGCGCGCCGAGCAGTACTTC. The full variable domain, in which reference TRBV18 and TRBJ2-7 provide the parts outside the CDR3, is NAGVMQNPRHLVRRRGQEARLRCSPMKGHSHVYWYRQLPEEGLKFMVYLQKENIIDESGMPKERFSAEFPKEGPSILRIQQVVRGDSAAYFCASSPPGTARAEQYFGPGTRLTVT.